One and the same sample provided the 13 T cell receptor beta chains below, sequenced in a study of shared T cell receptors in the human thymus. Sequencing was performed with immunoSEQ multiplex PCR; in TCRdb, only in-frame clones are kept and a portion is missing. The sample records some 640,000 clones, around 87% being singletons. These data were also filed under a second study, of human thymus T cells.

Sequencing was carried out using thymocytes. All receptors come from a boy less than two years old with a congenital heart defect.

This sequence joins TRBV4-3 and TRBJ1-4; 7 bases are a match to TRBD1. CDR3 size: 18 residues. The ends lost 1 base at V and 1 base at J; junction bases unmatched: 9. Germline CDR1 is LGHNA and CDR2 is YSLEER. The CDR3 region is CASSQAPGHRGTNEKLFF. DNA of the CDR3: TGCGCCAGCAGCCAAGCCCCCGGCCACAGGGGAACTAATGAAAAACTGTTTTTT.

This CDR3 reads CASRGGQGVYEQYF. In nucleotides, the CDR3 is TGTGCCAGCAGGGGGGGACAGGGGGTCTACGAGCAGTACTTC. The rearrangement uses TRBV2 and TRBJ2-7, with TRBD1 matching 11 bases. CDR1 is SNHLY, CDR2 FYNNEI, per germline. V dropped 6 bases and J dropped 3; count of bases not matched to a gene: 4. The CDR3 loop spans 14 amino acids.

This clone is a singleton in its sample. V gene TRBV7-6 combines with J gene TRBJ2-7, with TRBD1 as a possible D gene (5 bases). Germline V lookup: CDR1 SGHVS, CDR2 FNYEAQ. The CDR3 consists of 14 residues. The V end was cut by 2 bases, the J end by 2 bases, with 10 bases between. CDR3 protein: CASSLQGWPYEQYF. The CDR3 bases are TGTGCCAGCAGCTTACAGGGTTGGCCCTACGAGCAGTACTTC.

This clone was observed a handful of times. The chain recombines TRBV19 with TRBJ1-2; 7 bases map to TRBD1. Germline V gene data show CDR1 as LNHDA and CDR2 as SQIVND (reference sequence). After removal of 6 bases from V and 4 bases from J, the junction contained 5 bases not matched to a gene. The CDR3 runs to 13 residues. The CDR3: CASSPGTVYGYTF. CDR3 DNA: TGTGCCAGTAGCCCAGGGACAGTCTATGGCTACACCTTC.

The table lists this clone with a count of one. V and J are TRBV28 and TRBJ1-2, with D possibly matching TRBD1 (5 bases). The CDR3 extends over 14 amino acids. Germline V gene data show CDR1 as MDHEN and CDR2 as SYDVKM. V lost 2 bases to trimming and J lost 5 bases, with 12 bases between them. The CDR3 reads CASSLRGKLYGYTF. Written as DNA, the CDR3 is TGTGCCAGCAGTTTACGGGGGAAACTTTATGGCTACACCTTC.

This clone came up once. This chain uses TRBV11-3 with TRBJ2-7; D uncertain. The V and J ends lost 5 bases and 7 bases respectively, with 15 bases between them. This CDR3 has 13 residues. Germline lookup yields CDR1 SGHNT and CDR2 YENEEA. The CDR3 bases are TGTGCCAGCAGCGCTACTCCCTCCCTTGAGCAGTACTTC. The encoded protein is CASSATPSLEQYF.

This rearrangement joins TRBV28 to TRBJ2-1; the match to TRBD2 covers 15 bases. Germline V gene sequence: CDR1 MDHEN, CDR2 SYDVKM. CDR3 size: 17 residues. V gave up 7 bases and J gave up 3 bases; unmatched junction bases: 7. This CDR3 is CASTKGLAGGYYNEQFF. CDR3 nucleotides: TGTGCCAGCACCAAAGGACTAGCGGGAGGGTACTACAATGAGCAGTTCTTC. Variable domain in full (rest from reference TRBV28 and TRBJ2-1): DVKVTQSSRYLVKRTGEKVFLECVQDMDHENMFWYRQDPGLGLRLIYFSYDVKMKEKGDIPEGYSVSREKKERFSLILESASTNQTSMYLCASTKGLAGGYYNEQFFGPGTRLTVL.

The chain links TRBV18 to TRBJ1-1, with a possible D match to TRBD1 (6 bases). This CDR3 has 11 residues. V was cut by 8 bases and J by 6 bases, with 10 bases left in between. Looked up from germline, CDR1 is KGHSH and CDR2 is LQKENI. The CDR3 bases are TGTGCCAGCAGGGGGAGAGCTGAAGCTTTCTTT. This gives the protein CASRGRAEAFF.

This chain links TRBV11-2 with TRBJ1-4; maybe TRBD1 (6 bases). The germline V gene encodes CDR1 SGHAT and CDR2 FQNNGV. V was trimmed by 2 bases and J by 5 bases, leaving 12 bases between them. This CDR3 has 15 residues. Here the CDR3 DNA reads TGTGCCAGCAGCTTACGGACAGTGGTCAATGAAAAACTGTTTTTT. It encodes CASSLRTVVNEKLFF.

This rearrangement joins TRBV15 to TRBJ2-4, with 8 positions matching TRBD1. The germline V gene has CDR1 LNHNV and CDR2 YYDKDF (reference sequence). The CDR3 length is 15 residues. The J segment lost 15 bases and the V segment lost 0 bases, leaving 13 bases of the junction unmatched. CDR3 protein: CATSRDPSGQGWRYF. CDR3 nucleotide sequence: TGTGCCACCAGCAGAGATCCCAGTGGACAGGGATGGCGGTACTTC.

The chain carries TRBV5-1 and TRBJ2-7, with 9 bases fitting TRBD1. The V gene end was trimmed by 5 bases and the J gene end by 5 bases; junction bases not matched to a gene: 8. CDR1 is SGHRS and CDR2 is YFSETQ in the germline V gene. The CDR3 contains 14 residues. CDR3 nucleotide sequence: TGCGCCAGCAGATTCGGACAGGGGTCCCACGAGCAGTACTTC. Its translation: CASRFGQGSHEQYF.

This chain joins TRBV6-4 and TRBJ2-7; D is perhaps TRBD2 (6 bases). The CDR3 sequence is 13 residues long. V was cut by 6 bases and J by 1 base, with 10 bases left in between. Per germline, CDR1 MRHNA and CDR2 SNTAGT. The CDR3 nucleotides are TGTGCCAGCAGCCCTCGGGAGTCCTACGAGCAGTACTTC. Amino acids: CASSPRESYEQYF.

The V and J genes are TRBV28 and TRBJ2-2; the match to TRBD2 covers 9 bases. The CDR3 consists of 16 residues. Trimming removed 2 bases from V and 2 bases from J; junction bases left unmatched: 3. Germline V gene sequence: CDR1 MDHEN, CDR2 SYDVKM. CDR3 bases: TGTGCCAGCAGTTTACTGACTAGCGGAAACACCGGGGAGCTGTTTTTT. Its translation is CASSLLTSGNTGELFF.